One and the same sample provided the 9 T cell receptor beta chains below, sequenced in a study of OX40 agonist ivuxolimab in advanced cancers. The table came from immunoSEQ multiplex PCR; TCRdb's copy has only in-frame clones and leaves some out. The sample comprises roughly 64,000 clones, 75% to 95% of which are singletons, and roughly 0.45% rests with the top ten. The material was CD4+ or CD8+ T cells sorted from blood, obtained in a trial of the OX40 agonist ivuxolimab. These receptors all stem from an adult with an advanced solid tumor such as melanoma, head and neck, liver or kidney cancer.

The J gene is TRBJ2-7, the V gene TRBV27, with D possibly being TRBD2 (6 bases). Trimming took 11 bases from V and 3 from J, leaving 26 bases between them. Germline CDR1 reads MNHEY; CDR2 reads SMNVEV (reference sequence). This CDR3 has 16 residues. CDR3 protein: CAHPPSLARKDYEQYF. The CDR3 nucleotides read TGTGCCCACCCTCCCTCCCTAGCGAGAAAAGACTACGAGCAGTACTTC.

This rearrangement joins TRBV7-9 to TRBJ2-2, with 7 bases identical to TRBD2. Per germline, CDR1 SEHNR and CDR2 FQNEAQ (reference sequence). With 5 bases clipped from V and 1 base from J, the junction kept 13 bases outside the gene matches. The CDR3 has 18 residues. The CDR3 bases are TGTGCCAGCAGCCGCCCCCGGGGGTTAGCGGGGAACACCGGGGAGCTGTTTTTT. Protein: CASSRPRGLAGNTGELFF.

V gene TRBV5-1 combines with J gene TRBJ2-7; no firm D call. V was trimmed by 1 base and J by 6 bases, leaving 11 bases between them. This CDR3 spans 13 amino acids. The germline gives CDR1 SGHRS, CDR2 YFSETQ. The CDR3 sequence is CASSLLGLGEQYF. In nucleotides, the CDR3 is TGCGCCAGCAGCTTGCTGGGCCTCGGCGAGCAGTACTTC.

V usage is TRBV19 and J usage is TRBJ1-1, with D maybe TRBD1 (6 bases). The CDR3 is made up of 13 amino acids. V was cut by 10 bases and J by 0 bases, with 12 bases left in between. The germline gives CDR1 LNHDA, CDR2 SQIVND (reference sequence). In DNA, the CDR3 is TGTGCCACTAGGGGGGACATGAACACTGAAGCTTTCTTT. Translation: CATRGDMNTEAFF.

The chain is built from TRBV14 and TRBJ2-2; no firm D call. The germline V gene encodes CDR1 SGHDN and CDR2 FVKESK. The V gene lost 5 bases and the J gene lost 1 base, with 8 bases spanning the gap. The CDR3 runs 14 residues. The CDR3 sequence is CASSNFLNTGELFF. The DNA of the CDR3 is TGTGCCAGCAGCAACTTCCTGAACACCGGGGAGCTGTTTTTT.

The chain is built from TRBV6-1 and TRBJ2-5; 7 nucleotides agree with TRBD1. The J call may not be correct, given that the DNA end is closer to TRBJ2-7. Looked up from germline, CDR1 is MNHNS and CDR2 is SASEGT. This CDR3 spans 15 amino acids. Here the CDR3 reads CASSEAGTAPYEQYF. DNA of the CDR3: TGTGCCAGCAGTGAAGCCGGGACAGCGCCCTACGAGCAGTACTTC.

The chain combines TRBV7-6 with TRBJ2-5, with TRBD2 as a possible D gene (5 bases). The length of the CDR3 is 13 residues. The V end lost 4 bases, the J end lost 7 bases, and 13 bases lay between the germline ends. CDR1 is SGHVS, CDR2 FNYEAQ, per germline. The CDR3 DNA is TGTGCCAGCAGCTCAGGCCGCGCGGGGACCCAGTACTTC. It encodes CASSSGRAGTQYF.

The CDR3 nucleotides are TGTGCCAGCAGTCCGCAGGGACAGGGAACAAACACTGAAGCTTTCTTT. It is translated as CASSPQGQGTNTEAFF. The chain carries TRBV2 and TRBJ1-1, with 9 bases that match TRBD1. This CDR3 comprises 16 residues. The V segment lost 5 bases and the J segment 2 bases; nucleotides outside the gene matches: 9. The germline gives CDR1 SNHLY, CDR2 FYNNEI.

The chain joins TRBV30 to TRBJ2-1; a weak D match, TRBD2 (6 bases). CDR3 length equals 14 residues. Between the trimmed V and J ends, which lost 8 bases and 8 bases, there was a span of 22 bases. Germline V gene sequence: CDR1 GTSNPN, CDR2 SVGIG (reference sequence). As DNA, the CDR3 is TGTGCCGGGATGGGACTCTCTACGGTTGATGAGCAGTTCTTC. Translated: CAGMGLSTVDEQFF.